The 32 T cell receptor beta chains below were found in one sample sequenced in a study of T-cell reconstitution after alpha-beta-depleted transplantation in children. Unique molecular identifiers were used in preparing the TCRbeta library. TCRdb re-called the PCR reads through MiXCR, storing one row per CDR3 protein. The sample holds about 420,000 distinct CDR3 sequences, 16% seen once. The sample in question was PBMCs, mostly from graft donor cells, obtained 360 days after TCRalphabeta/CD19-depleted stem cell transplant. The origin of the receptors is a boy in the first two years of life who had a stem cell transplant for Wiskott-Aldrich syndrome, so the T cells may come from the graft donor.

This clonotype was seen more than once but under ten times. An end of the junction does not agree with germline; a read error may underlie this. The J gene is TRBJ2-1, the V gene TRBV20-1, with D perhaps TRBD2 (5 bases). The CDR3 loop spans 13 amino acids. Germline V gene sequence: CDR1 DFQATT, CDR2 SNEGSKA (reference sequence). The chain's CDR3 is CNARTGDYNEQFF. CDR3 DNA: TGCAATGCTAGGACCGGGGACTACAATGAGCAGTTCTTC.

This clonotype was found many times. CDR3 sequence reads: CASSGAGGLYNEQFF. Written as DNA, the CDR3 is TGCGCCAGCAGTGGGGCGGGAGGGCTCTACAATGAGCAGTTCTTC. The rearrangement joins TRBV5-1 to TRBJ2-1, with 9 bases lining up with TRBD2. V shed 5 bases, J shed 3 bases, and the junction held 6 bases outside the gene matches. The CDR3 extends over 15 amino acids. CDR1 SGHRS and CDR2 YFSETQ come from the germline V gene.

This clonotype was seen many times. The CDR3 coding sequence is TGTGCCAGCTCACCTACGGTAGGGACAGGGATTTTCAACGTCCTGACTTTC. Translating gives CASSPTVGTGIFNVLTF. The rearrangement links TRBV18 to TRBJ2-6, with 9 positions matching TRBD1. Germline V gene data show CDR1 as KGHSH and CDR2 as LQKENI. This CDR3 region has 17 residues. Trimming took 3 bases from V and 9 from J; bases not matched to a gene: 12. The full variable domain, its missing parts supplied by reference TRBV18 and TRBJ2-6, is NAGVMQNPRHLVRRRGQEARLRCSPMKGHSHVYWYRQLPEEGLKFMVYLQKENIIDESGMPKERFSAEFPKEGPSILRIQQVVRGDSAAYFCASSPTVGTGIFNVLTFGAGSRLTVL.

This clonotype occurred many times. J is TRBJ2-3 and V is TRBV12-3 or TRBV12-4; 11 nucleotides line up with TRBD2. The CDR3 length is 16 residues. After removal of 3 bases from V and 2 bases from J, the junction contained 4 bases not matched to a gene. As DNA, the CDR3 is TGTGCCAGCAGTTTCCGACTAGCGGGGCACACAGATACGCAGTATTTT. As protein: CASSFRLAGHTDTQYF.

This clonotype was seen a few times. In nucleotides, the CDR3 is TGTGCCAGCAGTTACGGGACCGAGCAGTACTTC. Translating gives CASSYGTEQYF. The chain couples TRBV6-2 or TRBV6-3 to TRBJ2-7; tentatively, D is TRBD1 or TRBD2 (5 bases each). Looked up from germline, CDR1 is MNHEY and CDR2 is SVGEGT. Deletions cut 2 bases from V and 6 bases from J, with 5 bases between. This CDR3 is 11 amino acids long.

This clonotype came up a few times. V usage is TRBV7-9 and J usage is TRBJ1-1, with D uncertain. Trimming removed 5 bases from V and 4 bases from J, with 11 bases in between. The germline gives CDR1 SEHNR, CDR2 FQNEAQ (reference sequence). The CDR3 is 13 residues long. CDR3 amino acids: CASSTRPRTEAFF. In nucleotides, the CDR3 is TGTGCCAGCAGCACACGACCCCGCACTGAAGCTTTCTTT.

The V gene is TRBV7-9, the J gene TRBJ1-1, with 7 bases that match TRBD1. The V gene's germline CDR1 is SEHNR and CDR2 FQNEAQ (reference sequence). This CDR3 is built from 13 residues. Trimming took 5 bases from V and 5 from J; bases not matched to a gene: 5. CDR3 DNA sequence: TGTGCCAGCAGCCCAAGGGGGCGAACTGAAGCTTTCTTT. It encodes CASSPRGRTEAFF. The complete variable domain, with remaining parts taken from reference TRBV7-9 and TRBJ1-1, reads DTGVSQNPRHKITKRGQNVTFRCDPISEHNRLYWYRQTLGQGPEFLTYFQNEAQLEKSRLLSDRFSAERPKGSFSTLEIQRTEQGDSAMYLCASSPRGRTEAFFGQGTRLTVV.

V usage is TRBV3-1 and J usage is TRBJ2-1; TRBD1 agrees at 8 bases. Germline CDR1 and CDR2: LGHDT and YNNKEL (reference sequence). This CDR3 region has 13 residues. Trimming at V came to 3 bases and at J to 12 bases, leaving 7 bases not matched to a gene. The CDR3 coding sequence is TGTGCCAGCAGCCAGGGGAACAGGGGGACGCAGTTCTTC. Translated, it gives CASSQGNRGTQFF.

A few counts support this clonotype. The chain recombines TRBV20-1 with TRBJ2-7; TRBD1 aligns across 10 bases. V trimming: 1 base; J trimming: 4 bases; junction bases outside the gene matches: 7. Germline V gene data show CDR1 as DFQATT and CDR2 as SNEGSKA (reference sequence). This CDR3 region has 15 residues. CDR3 loop: CSARVPPDRGYEQYF. CDR3 coding DNA: TGCAGTGCTAGAGTGCCCCCGGACAGGGGGTACGAGCAGTACTTC.

This chain's CDR3 is CSVSTGLNEQFF. The CDR3 bases are TGCAGCGTCTCGACAGGGTTGAATGAGCAGTTCTTC. The V gene is TRBV29-1, the J gene TRBJ2-1; TRBD1 agrees at 7 bases. V lost 6 bases, J lost 7 bases, and 6 bases stayed unmatched. CDR1 is SQVTM, CDR2 ANQGSEA, per germline. The CDR3 sequence is 12 residues long.

V and J are TRBV12-3 or TRBV12-4 and TRBJ2-7; maybe TRBD1 (6 bases). The CDR3 spans 13 residues. V dropped 3 bases and J dropped 7 bases, with 13 bases sitting between them. The CDR3 nucleotides are TGTGCCAGCAGTTTCACAGGGTTGTGGGAGCAGTACTTC. Translation gives CASSFTGLWEQYF.

This clonotype showed up just a few times. The CDR3 loop reads CASSEYRVNTEAFF. Written as DNA, the CDR3 is TGCGCCAGCAGCGAATACAGGGTGAACACTGAAGCTTTCTTT. V and J are TRBV5-1 and TRBJ1-1; the D gene is possibly TRBD1 (6 bases). The CDR3 extends over 14 amino acids. Germline V CDR1 and CDR2: SGHRS, YFSETQ. V lost 4 bases and J lost 0, with 10 bases in between.

Concerning this clonotype: The likely explanation is a read error, given a far larger clone one base away. The chain recombines TRBV25-1 with TRBJ2-7; D is perhaps TRBD1 (5 bases). This CDR3 has 12 residues. CDR1 and CDR2 from the germline V gene are MGHDK and SYGVNS. The CDR3 DNA is TGTGCCACCAGTTTAGGGGCCTACGAGCAGTACTTC. Translation gives CATSLGAYEQYF.

V and J are TRBV10-3 and TRBJ2-1, with TRBD2 matching 11 bases. The CDR3 consists of 15 residues. Germline V lookup: CDR1 ENHRY, CDR2 SYGVKD. V dropped 4 bases and J dropped 3; count of bases not matched to a gene: 2. The DNA for the CDR3 is TGTGCCATCAGTGGGGGACTAGCGGTCTACAATGAGCAGTTCTTC. This codes for CAISGGLAVYNEQFF.

This clonotype has more than one count but fewer than ten. J is TRBJ2-2 and V is TRBV3-1, with no clear D. Germline CDR1 and CDR2: LGHDT and YNNKEL (reference sequence). This CDR3 comprises 14 residues. The germline V and J ends were trimmed by 4 bases and 2 bases, with 8 bases remaining between them. Here the CDR3 reads CASSPNLNTGELFF. The CDR3 DNA reads as TGTGCCAGCAGCCCTAACTTAAACACCGGGGAGCTGTTTTTT.

This clonotype was seen many times. V is TRBV4-2 and J is TRBJ2-7, with 11 positions matching TRBD1. The V gene end was trimmed by 3 bases and the J gene end by 4 bases; junction bases not matched to a gene: 5. The CDR3 spans 15 residues. Germline V gene data show CDR1 as LGHNA and CDR2 as YNFKEQ. In nucleotides, the CDR3 is TGTGCCAGCAGCCACCGGACAGGGGGCGAGTACGAGCAGTACTTC. Protein sequence: CASSHRTGGEYEQYF.

This clonotype was found a few times. V and J are TRBV10-3 and TRBJ2-2, with 7 bases aligning to TRBD1. Trimming at V came to 6 bases and at J to 7 bases, leaving 11 bases not matched to a gene. Germline V gene sequence: CDR1 ENHRY, CDR2 SYGVKD. The CDR3 is 15 amino acids. CDR3 protein: CAISLQGVRNGELFF. The CDR3 DNA reads TGTGCCATCAGCCTCCAGGGGGTCAGGAACGGGGAGCTGTTTTTT.

The chain carries TRBV7-2 and TRBJ2-1; either TRBD1 or TRBD2 may supply D (6 bases each). The CDR3 is 15 residues long. Between the trimmed V and J ends, which lost 5 bases and 4 bases, there was a span of 15 bases. The germline CDR1 and CDR2 sequences are SGHTA and FQGNSA. The CDR3 nucleotides read TGTGCCAGCAGCGAGACGGGGGCTGGGTACAATGAGCAGTTCTTC. Translated: CASSETGAGYNEQFF.

The V and J genes are TRBV6-6 and TRBJ2-7, with D perhaps matching TRBD1 (7 bases). The germline CDR1 and CDR2 sequences are MNHNY and SVGAGI (reference sequence). The CDR3 runs to 12 residues. CDR3 region: CVTRGESYEQYF. The CDR3 DNA reads TGTGTCACCAGGGGGGAGAGCTACGAGCAGTACTTC.

The gene calls are TRBV28 and TRBJ2-7; D may correspond to TRBD1 or TRBD2 (6 bases each). V dropped 6 bases and J dropped 5 bases, with 20 bases sitting between them. The V gene's germline CDR1 is MDHEN and CDR2 SYDVKM. This CDR3 contains 15 residues. The CDR3 nucleotides are TGTGCCAGCAGGTCCATTCTGAGGGGGGATGACGAGCAGTACTTC. Its translation: CASRSILRGDDEQYF. The entire variable domain, with the rest obtained from reference TRBV28 and TRBJ2-7, is as follows: DVKVTQSSRYLVKRTGEKVFLECVQDMDHENMFWYRQDPGLGLRLIYFSYDVKMKEKGDIPEGYSVSREKKERFSLILESASTNQTSMYLCASRSILRGDDEQYFGPGTRLTVT.

This clonotype was recorded many times. This chain joins TRBV28 and TRBJ2-7; D uncertain. V lost 2 bases and J 5 bases, leaving 4 bases between the germline ends. Germline-derived CDR1 and CDR2 are MDHEN and SYDVKM. This CDR3 comprises 11 residues. This chain's CDR3 is CASSLIDEQYF. CDR3 nucleotide sequence: TGTGCCAGCAGTTTAATCGACGAGCAGTACTTC.

The genes are TRBV29-1 and TRBJ2-5; perhaps TRBD2 as D (5 bases). Germline CDR1 is SQVTM and CDR2 is ANQGSEA. The ends were cut back, 6 bases at V and 3 bases at J, with 11 bases in the middle. The CDR3 loop spans 12 amino acids. In DNA form, the CDR3 reads TGCAGCGTAAGGGAGTTCGAAGAGACCCAGTACTTC. It specifies CSVREFEETQYF.

This chain joins TRBV7-8 and TRBJ1-1; 9 bases are a match to TRBD1. The trim removed 6 bases at V and 0 bases at J, leaving 11 bases unmatched. Germline CDR1 is SGHVS and CDR2 is FQNEAQ. The CDR3 loop spans 17 amino acids. The CDR3 protein is CASSTGTGPFVNTEAFF. CDR3 sequence (DNA): TGTGCCAGCAGTACCGGGACAGGGCCGTTTGTGAACACTGAAGCTTTCTTT.

The rearrangement links TRBV7-9 to TRBJ2-7, with D perhaps TRBD1 or TRBD2 (5 bases each). This CDR3 contains 15 residues. Germline CDR1 is SEHNR and CDR2 is FQNEAQ (reference sequence). V was cut by 5 bases and J by 2 bases, with 16 bases left in between. The CDR3 DNA reads as TGTGCCAGCAGCGCCCCCGGACGGGGCCCCTACGAGCAGTACTTC. The encoded protein is CASSAPGRGPYEQYF.

This chain connects TRBV12-3 or TRBV12-4 to TRBJ2-3; the D is unclear. The CDR3 covers 14 residues. V dropped 7 bases and J dropped 6 bases, with 17 bases sitting between them. The CDR3 coding sequence is TGTGCCAGCACTGCGGTAGCTCTCGGGGATACGCAGTATTTT. Encoded protein: CASTAVALGDTQYF.

This rearrangement joins TRBV12-3 or TRBV12-4 to TRBJ2-1; weak D call: TRBD1 (6 bases). CDR3 length: 19 amino acids. Between the trimmed V and J ends, which lost 3 bases and 0 bases, there was a span of 21 bases. The CDR3 loop reads CASSFGLDRKMSSYNEQFF. In DNA, the CDR3 is TGTGCCAGCAGTTTCGGTCTGGACAGAAAAATGAGCTCCTACAATGAGCAGTTCTTC.

This clonotype has more than one count but fewer than ten. The V call is TRBV18, the J call TRBJ2-2; unclear D gene. The CDR3 has 15 residues. Germline CDR1 KGHSH, CDR2 LQKENI. The V gene lost 3 bases and the J gene lost 1 base, with 9 bases spanning the gap. The CDR3 DNA reads TGTGCCAGCTCACCCCTAAGCTTGAACACCGGGGAGCTGTTTTTT. It specifies CASSPLSLNTGELFF.

This clonotype appeared a few times. The V gene is TRBV20-1, the J gene TRBJ2-7; TRBD1 matches at 7 bases. The CDR3 consists of 14 residues. V was clipped by 2 bases and J by 3 bases; unmatched bases: 7. Germline CDR1 is DFQATT and CDR2 is SNEGSKA (reference sequence). CDR3 coding DNA: TGCAGTGCTAGACTAGGGGGCTATAGCTACGAGCAGTACTTC. Translating it yields CSARLGGYSYEQYF.

The rearrangement joins TRBV3-1 to TRBJ2-7, with TRBD1 matching over 8 bases. The germline V gene encodes CDR1 LGHDT and CDR2 YNNKEL (reference sequence). CDR3 length: 14 residues. Trimming at V came to 0 bases and at J to 6 bases, leaving 4 bases not matched to a gene. CDR3 protein: CASSQDRTGIEQYF. DNA of the CDR3: TGTGCCAGCAGCCAAGATAGGACAGGGATCGAGCAGTACTTC.

The chain joins TRBV29-1 to TRBJ2-7; the match to TRBD1 covers 8 bases. CDR1 is SQVTM and CDR2 is ANQGSEA in the germline V gene. CDR3 size: 13 residues. V shed 5 bases, J shed 2 bases, and the junction held 5 bases outside the gene matches. The chain's CDR3 is CSVRQGPTYEQYF. The CDR3 DNA sequence: TGCAGCGTTCGACAGGGGCCTACCTACGAGCAGTACTTC.

The V and J genes are TRBV29-1 and TRBJ1-1; D gene uncertain. Germline CDR1 SQVTM, CDR2 ANQGSEA. V was cut by 6 bases and J by 3 bases, with 14 bases left in between. The CDR3 runs 13 residues. The CDR3 nucleotides read TGCAGCGTGGAGGCTAGGACGTACACTGAAGCTTTCTTT. It specifies CSVEARTYTEAFF.

The chain joins TRBV5-1 to TRBJ2-3; 14 bases map to TRBD2. The junction had 2 bases not matched to a gene; V was cut back by 3 bases and J by 5 bases. This CDR3 contains 15 residues. Germline CDR1 reads SGHRS; CDR2 reads YFSETQ. The CDR3 nucleotides read TGCGCCAGCAGCTGGACTAGCGGGAGGCGAGATACGCAGTATTTT. Translation gives CASSWTSGRRDTQYF.